The 21 T cell receptor beta chains below were found in one sample sequenced in a study of cytomegalovirus exposure and HLA in healthy donors. Researchers ran the PCR with 60 Vbeta and 13 Jbeta primers. Method: immunoSEQ multiplex PCR; TCRdb's copy keeps in-frame clones and lacks some. The sample contains 140,000 to 150,000 clones, 65% to 85% of which appear only once. Sequenced: PBMCs. These TCRs come from a woman aged 40 to 50 in good health and CMV-seropositive.

V usage is TRBV7-9 and J usage is TRBJ2-3; 11 positions agree with TRBD2. V trimming: 7 bases; J trimming: 6 bases; junction bases outside the gene matches: 9. The CDR3 totals 15 residues. Germline CDR1 and CDR2: SEHNR and FQNEAQ (reference sequence). The CDR3 protein is CASTNSGGDGDTQYF. As DNA, the CDR3 is TGTGCCAGCACCAATAGCGGGGGGGACGGGGATACGCAGTATTTT.

The chain recombines TRBV2 with TRBJ1-6; 7 bases fit TRBD1. V shed 7 bases and J 11 bases; nucleotides not matched to a gene: 11. The germline V gene encodes CDR1 SNHLY and CDR2 FYNNEI. The CDR3 consists of 14 residues. The CDR3 DNA reads as TGTGCCAGCAATTGGGACAGTACCAAACCACCCCTCCACTTT. This sequence encodes CASNWDSTKPPLHF.

The rearrangement uses TRBV6-6 and TRBJ1-2, with a possible D match to TRBD1 (5 bases). CDR3 length: 11 amino acids. Per the germline V gene, CDR1 is MNHNY and CDR2 is SVGAGI (reference sequence). V was pared by 6 bases and J by 8 bases, with 10 bases between. In DNA form, the CDR3 reads TGTGCCAGCAGACGGACACGCGGCTACACCTTC. Its protein is CASRRTRGYTF.

This rearrangement joins TRBV18 to TRBJ2-4; 9 nucleotides match TRBD1. Germline CDR1 reads KGHSH; CDR2 reads LQKENI. CDR3 length: 18 residues. The trim removed 4 bases at V and 0 bases at J, leaving 10 bases unmatched. For the CDR3, the DNA is TGTGCCAGCTCACAACTCCCCACAGGGGGCGAAGCCAAAAACATTCAGTACTTC. This gives the protein CASSQLPTGGEAKNIQYF.

As to this clone: One end of the junction is discordant with germline, which a read error may explain. The chain carries TRBV7-9 and TRBJ1-5; the match to TRBD1 covers 9 bases. Per germline, CDR1 SEHNR and CDR2 FQNEAQ (reference sequence). This CDR3 has 15 residues. The DNA for the CDR3 is TGTTCCAGCAGCCGGGGACAGGGAACGGATCAGCCCCAGCATTTT. Its translation: CSSSRGQGTDQPQHF. The variable domain in full, completed from reference TRBV7-9 and TRBJ1-5, reads DTGVSQNPRHKITKRGQNVTFRCDPISEHNRLYWYRQTLGQGPEFLTYFQNEAQLEKSRLLSDRFSAERPKGSFSTLEIQRTEQGDSAMYLCSSSRGQGTDQPQHFGDGTRLSIL.

The genes are TRBV27 and TRBJ1-1; 8 positions agree with TRBD1. Germline V gives CDR1 MNHEY, CDR2 SMNVEV (reference sequence). V lost 0 bases to trimming and J lost 1 base; unmatched junction nucleotides: 13. The CDR3 loop spans 19 amino acids. The CDR3 bases are TGTGCCAGCAGTTTATCGCTCGGACAGGGCTGGGGTAGGAACACTGAAGCTTTCTTT. Protein product: CASSLSLGQGWGRNTEAFF.

The chain links TRBV7-9 to TRBJ1-2, with 7 bases aligning to TRBD1. CDR3 length equals 15 residues. J lost 8 bases, V lost 5 bases, and 14 bases had no gene match. Germline V gene lookup returns CDR1 SEHNR and CDR2 FQNEAQ (reference sequence). The CDR3 DNA follows: TGTGCCAGCAGCCGACCCCAGGAGGGGGCGCAGGGCTACACCTTC. This gives the protein CASSRPQEGAQGYTF.

The chain links TRBV28 to TRBJ2-7; 10 positions match TRBD1. Germline-derived CDR1 and CDR2 are MDHEN and SYDVKM. The CDR3 has 15 residues. V shed 7 bases and J 3 bases; nucleotides not matched to a gene: 9. This chain's CDR3 is CASISYGTGVYEQYF. The CDR3 DNA is TGTGCCAGCATCTCCTACGGGACAGGGGTCTACGAGCAGTACTTC.

The table lists this clone with a few counts. The CDR3 coding sequence is TGCGCCAGCAGAAGACAGGGGGTCTCCTACAATGAGCAGTTCTTC. Translation: CASRRQGVSYNEQFF. The gene calls are TRBV5-1 and TRBJ2-1; 9 nucleotides agree with TRBD1. The germline CDR1 and CDR2 sequences are SGHRS and YFSETQ. The CDR3 length is 15 residues. Losses at the gene ends were 5 bases for V and 0 bases for J; bases not matched to a gene: 3. The variable domain in full, with the rest retrieved from reference TRBV5-1 and TRBJ2-1, is KAGVTQTPRYLIKTRGQQVTLSCSPISGHRSVSWYQQTPGQGLQFLFEYFSETQRNKGNFPGRFSGRQFSNSRSEMNVSTLELGDSALYLCASRRQGVSYNEQFFGPGTRLTVL.

The genes are TRBV27 and TRBJ2-1, with D perhaps TRBD2 (6 bases). Per the germline V gene, CDR1 is MNHEY and CDR2 is SMNVEV (reference sequence). This CDR3 has 13 residues. V was shortened by 3 bases and J by 9 bases, with 12 bases between the two germline ends. The CDR3 region is CASSLPRGSEQFF. CDR3 bases: TGTGCCAGCAGTTTGCCGCGGGGTAGTGAGCAGTTCTTC.

The V and J genes are TRBV10-3 and TRBJ2-1; 8 bases map to TRBD2. The V gene's germline CDR1 is ENHRY and CDR2 SYGVKD. This CDR3 has 14 residues. The V segment lost 11 bases and the J segment 4 bases; nucleotides outside the gene matches: 10. CDR3 loop: CASKGRGDYNEQFF. CDR3 DNA sequence: TGTGCCTCCAAGGGGCGGGGGGATTACAATGAGCAGTTCTTC.

In the case of this clone: Since the CDR3 does not end with the conserved phenylalanine or tryptophan, this likely comes from a read error. The V call is TRBV19, the J call TRBJ1-6; TRBD1 might be the D (5 bases). The CDR3 loop spans 14 amino acids. The V end lost 1 base, the J end lost 7 bases, and 8 bases lay between the germline ends. In germline, CDR1 is LNHDA, CDR2 SQIVND (reference sequence). In DNA form, the CDR3 reads TGTGCCAGTAGTATAGCCAGGGAAAATTCACCCCTCCACTGT. Its protein product is CASSIARENSPLHC.

The gene calls are TRBV27 and TRBJ1-1; D ambiguous. Germline CDR1 is MNHEY and CDR2 is SMNVEV (reference sequence). There are 14 residues in the CDR3. V gave up 6 bases and J gave up 7 bases, with 18 bases separating them. The CDR3: CASRVDWVDDEAFF. The CDR3 bases are TGTGCCAGCAGAGTGGACTGGGTAGATGATGAAGCTTTCTTT.

The chain joins TRBV11-3 to TRBJ1-2; D might be TRBD1 (6 bases). Trimming stripped 3 bases from V and 4 bases from J, with 12 bases between. Germline V gene data show CDR1 as SGHNT and CDR2 as YENEEA. The CDR3 is 14 residues long. The CDR3 nucleotides read TGTGCCAGCAGCTTTCAACAGGGCTTCTATGGCTACACCTTC. Translated, it gives CASSFQQGFYGYTF.

The CDR3 region has the DNA TGTGCCAGCAGCTGGGGACAGAGTAATGAAAAACTGTTTTTT. Translating gives CASSWGQSNEKLFF. V is TRBV5-5 and J is TRBJ1-4; 7 bases agree with TRBD1. The CDR3 length is 14 residues. V lost 3 bases to trimming and J lost 4 bases; unmatched junction nucleotides: 3. The germline V gene encodes CDR1 SGHKS and CDR2 YYEKEE (reference sequence).

J is TRBJ1-1 and V is TRBV21-1; TRBD1, the table's D call, was not compared with the DNA. TRBV21-1 is a listed pseudogene. The CDR3 sequence is 12 residues long. The CDR3 protein is CASSKTGGEAFF. In nucleotides, the CDR3 is TGTGCCAGCAGCAAAACAGGGGGTGAAGCTTTCTTT.

The rearrangement joins TRBV28 to TRBJ1-1; D might be TRBD1 (6 bases). Trimming took 6 bases from V and 0 from J, leaving 8 bases between them. The CDR3 covers 13 residues. CDR1 is MDHEN and CDR2 is SYDVKM in the germline V gene. CDR3 amino acids: CASRYRVNTEAFF. CDR3 in DNA: TGTGCCAGCAGGTACAGGGTGAACACTGAAGCTTTCTTT.

This chain links TRBV19 with TRBJ2-2; TRBD2 aligns across 7 bases. The CDR3 length is 16 residues. Looked up from germline, CDR1 is LNHDA and CDR2 is SQIVND (reference sequence). The ends lost 1 base at V and 4 bases at J; junction bases unmatched: 6. The CDR3 nucleotides read TGTGCCAGTAGTATAGGAGCGGGGACGGTCACCGGGGAGCTGTTTTTT. Protein product: CASSIGAGTVTGELFF.

The chain recombines TRBV28 with TRBJ1-2, with D uncertain. The CDR3 runs to 12 residues. In germline, CDR1 is MDHEN, CDR2 SYDVKM. Trimming cost V 2 bases and J 14 bases, with 15 bases left between them. The chain's CDR3 is CASSLISGVGTF. In DNA form, the CDR3 reads TGTGCCAGCAGTTTAATTTCGGGAGTGGGGACCTTC.

This chain connects TRBV2 to TRBJ2-2, with TRBD1 matching over 11 bases. J lost 4 bases, V lost 5 bases, and 3 bases had no gene match. The CDR3 covers 15 residues. Germline values: CDR1 SNHLY, CDR2 FYNNEI. CDR3 DNA: TGTGCCAGCAGTAGGGACAGGGGGGGCACCGGGGAGCTGTTTTTT. The encoded protein is CASSRDRGGTGELFF.

The rearrangement links TRBV2 to TRBJ2-5; 10 bases line up with TRBD2. V gave up 8 bases and J gave up 7 bases; unmatched junction bases: 7. CDR1 is SNHLY and CDR2 is FYNNEI in the germline V gene. The CDR3 is 13 residues long. CDR3 DNA sequence: TGTGCCAGCGAGCGGGGGGGAGGTGGGACCCAGTACTTC. Its translation: CASERGGGGTQYF.